What follows describes a single TCR beta chain. Reverse transcription of about 0.5 to 1 ug RNA used random hexamers. TCRdb redid the calling of the immunoSEQ multiplex PCR reads with MiXCR, one entry per CDR3 protein. The sample lists 180,000 or so distinct CDR3 sequences; around 96% were seen once. The sample comes from a study of CD8 T cells in Susac syndrome. The CD8+ and CD4+ T cells were negatively isolated, with the TEMRA cells enriched by FACS. Germline V gene data show CDR1 as MNHEY and CDR2 as SMNVEV (reference sequence). Between the trimmed V and J ends, which lost 2 bases and 7 bases, there was a span of 6 bases. The CDR3 consists of 13 residues.

The sequence derives from a human donor with multiple sclerosis. V usage is TRBV27 and J usage is TRBJ1-6; no clear D gene. The sample consisted of CD4+ T cells from PBMCs. As DNA, the CDR3 is TGTGCCAGCAGTTTAGAAGGGAATTCACCCCTCCACTTT. Protein product: CASSLEGNSPLHF.